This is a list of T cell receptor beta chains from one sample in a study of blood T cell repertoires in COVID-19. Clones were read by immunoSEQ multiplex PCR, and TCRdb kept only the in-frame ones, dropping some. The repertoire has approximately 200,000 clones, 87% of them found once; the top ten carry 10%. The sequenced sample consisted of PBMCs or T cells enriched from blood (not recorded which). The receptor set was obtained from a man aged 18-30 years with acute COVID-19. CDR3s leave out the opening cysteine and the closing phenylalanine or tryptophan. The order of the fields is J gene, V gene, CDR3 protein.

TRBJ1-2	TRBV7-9	ASSFAAGGSAGYT
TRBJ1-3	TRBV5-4	ASSRPGQRISGNTIY
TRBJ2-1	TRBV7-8	ASSLLAGEGDEQF
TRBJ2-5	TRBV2	ASSDGLQETQY
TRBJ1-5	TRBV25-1	ASSALIYDRLQSAQH
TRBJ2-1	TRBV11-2	ASSGLKGRRGHEQF
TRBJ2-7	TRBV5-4	ASSLRLAGYEQY
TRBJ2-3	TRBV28	ASSFIPGDTQY
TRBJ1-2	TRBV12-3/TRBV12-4	ASSPGGYGYT
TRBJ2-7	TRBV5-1	ASSSPPGTGFYEQY
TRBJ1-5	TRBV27	ASSFYRGQPQH